This TCR beta chain comes out of a study of blood T cell repertoires in COVID-19. Study-level information: T cells, B-cell-depleted T cells, or PBMCs supplied cDNA or gDNA.

Under the authors' procedure: Amplification from reference gene primers served as the basis for estimated nucleated cell counts. Profiling relied on immunoSEQ multiplex PCR, and the TCRdb table lists in-frame clones only, not all of them. The V and J calls and clone size come from that table; D and trimming were worked out from the DNA. The sample consists of about 220,000 clones, around 84% of them appearing once. V shed 5 bases, J shed 5 bases, and the junction held 18 bases outside the gene matches. Germline-derived CDR1 and CDR2 are SEHNR and FQNEAQ (reference sequence). This CDR3 contains 17 residues.

The sequenced sample consisted of peripheral blood. The chain carries TRBV7-9 and TRBJ2-7; TRBD1 matches 7 bases. This receptor was obtained from a human donor in a cohort sampled during active COVID-19. In DNA form, the CDR3 reads TGTGCCAGCAGCGCCGGGAAGACAGGGTTTGAAGAGGACGAGCAGTACTTC. This codes for CASSAGKTGFEEDEQYF. The full variable domain, completed using reference TRBV7-9 and TRBJ2-7, is DTGVSQNPRHKITKRGQNVTFRCDPISEHNRLYWYRQTLGQGPEFLTYFQNEAQLEKSRLLSDRFSAERPKGSFSTLEIQRTEQGDSAMYLCASSAGKTGFEEDEQYFGPGTRLTVT.